The 7 T cell receptor beta chains in this list originate from one sample, sequenced in a study of beta chain features in type 1 diabetes. What was sequenced were expressed TCRB transcripts, since all of the isolated RNA had been reverse transcribed. Using immunoSEQ multiplex PCR, the repertoire was profiled, and TCRdb retains in-frame clones only, with some absent. This table has some 700,000 clones, over 10% appearing once. No antigen is known for these receptors. Regarding the study as a whole: All four CD4+ subsets of Type 1 diabetes patients contained TCRB CDR3s that were moderately but significantly shorter.

Sequenced sample: naive CD4+ T cells from blood. These receptors came from a man aged 18 to 35 with type 1 diabetes.

This clone was detected a few times. The chain recombines TRBV2 with TRBJ1-1; D is ambiguous. The CDR3 spans 11 residues. Per the germline V gene, CDR1 is SNHLY and CDR2 is FYNNEI. Trimming stripped 5 bases from V and 3 bases from J, with 4 bases between. CDR3 sequence (DNA): TGTGCCAGCAGTCTCTACACTGAAGCTTTCTTT. Translating it yields CASSLYTEAFF.

The chain employs TRBV4-1 and TRBJ1-2; D gene uncertain. Germline CDR1 is MGHRA and CDR2 is YSYEKL. V was clipped by 1 base and J by 0 bases, with 15 bases between them. The CDR3 has 17 residues. The CDR3 DNA reads TGCGCCAGCAGCCAAGTCCTTGTCGTGGAGCCTAACTATGGCTACACCTTC. This codes for CASSQVLVVEPNYGYTF.

This clone was seen more than once but under ten times. The rearrangement links TRBV6-5 to TRBJ1-1; TRBD1 aligns across 9 bases. The trim removed 6 bases at V and 5 bases at J, leaving 10 bases unmatched. In germline, CDR1 is MNHEY, CDR2 SVGAGI. This CDR3 contains 15 residues. CDR3 amino acids: CASSLGQGPGTEAFF. The CDR3 DNA sequence: TGTGCCAGCAGCCTGGGACAGGGCCCTGGAACTGAAGCTTTCTTT.

V gene TRBV2 combines with J gene TRBJ1-2, with D uncertain. The germline CDR1 and CDR2 sequences are SNHLY and FYNNEI. The CDR3 is made up of 11 amino acids. With 3 bases removed from V and 4 bases from J, the gap between germline ends came to 3 bases. The CDR3 protein is CASSDSYGYTF. The CDR3 coding sequence is TGTGCCAGCAGTGACAGCTATGGCTACACCTTC.

This chain connects TRBV25-1 to TRBJ2-2; no clear D. The CDR3 loop spans 12 amino acids. The V end was cut by 1 base, the J end by 7 bases, with 4 bases between. CDR1 and CDR2 (germline): MGHDK, SYGVNS. CDR3 sequence reads: CASSELYGELFF. CDR3 DNA: TGTGCCAGCAGTGAATTGTACGGGGAGCTGTTTTTT.

The V gene is TRBV29-1, the J gene TRBJ2-7; a weak D match, TRBD1 (6 bases). CDR1 is SQVTM, CDR2 ANQGSEA, per germline. V was shortened by 6 bases and J by 2 bases, with 23 bases between the two germline ends. The CDR3 runs to 16 residues. CDR3 residues: CSVEDNDRIKTYEQYF. DNA of the CDR3: TGCAGCGTGGAGGACAACGACAGGATAAAGACCTACGAGCAGTACTTC.

This clone was counted only a few times. The chain joins TRBV10-3 to TRBJ1-3, with a tentative D call TRBD1 (5 bases). Germline CDR1 ENHRY, CDR2 SYGVKD. Trimming took off 0 bases at V and 0 bases at J, with 9 bases between the two ends. The CDR3 is 16 amino acids. The chain's CDR3 is CAISESKGHSGNTIYF. Written as DNA, the CDR3 is TGTGCCATCAGTGAGTCGAAGGGGCACTCTGGAAACACCATATATTTT.